Sequencing of this TCR beta chain was carried out in a study of human T cells and chemical hapten exposure. Time point specified: patch test 1, 2 weeks after DPC sensitization. Indicated treatment: therapeutic diphenylcyclopropenone sensitization with weekly scalp DPC. This clonotype has a count of ten or more. Germline lookup yields CDR1 SGHTA and CDR2 FQGNSA. V lost 5 bases to trimming and J lost 3 bases; unmatched junction nucleotides: 15. The CDR3 length is 19 residues. TCRdb redid the calling of the RACE reads with MiXCR, one entry per CDR3 protein. This repertoire shows approximately 350,000 distinct CDR3 sequences, 5.5% to 8% found once; its top ten account for 7% to 10%.

The V and J genes are TRBV7-2 and TRBJ2-3; 12 nucleotides agree with TRBD2. The TCR was taken from a woman younger than 35 with alopecia areata. Some clones in this sample may be carry-over from other donors' samples. Sequencing used whole blood, obtained in connection with sensitization to the hapten diphenylcyclopropenone (DPC). The CDR3 DNA reads as TGTGCCAGCAGCCATGGGGGAGTACTAGCGGGGGGCCAGACAGATACGCAGTATTTT. It is translated as CASSHGGVLAGGQTDTQYF.